The following is a T cell receptor beta chain sequence with its context. Antigen unknown. This entry is derived from a study of persistence of HIV-infected CD4 T cells. Across the study: Suppressive ART had lasted a median of approximately eight years.

CDR3 size: 14 residues. Germline lookup yields CDR1 LNHNV and CDR2 YYDKDF (reference sequence). V was shortened by 0 bases and J by 9 bases, with 12 bases between the two germline ends. Study-wide points: Antigen-responding cells were enriched for degenerate expanded CDR3beta sequences. Proviral oligoclonality tracked with TCR oligoclonality within the same sorted cells.

The libraries were made with immunoSEQ version 4 in survey mode. Produced via immunoSEQ multiplex PCR; TCRdb's table is partial and in-frame only. The sample yields approximately 15,000 clones, approximately 71% seen once. Stimulation used about 9.5 ug/mL lysate from CMV-infected fibroblasts. Responding CD4+ T cells were sorted by upregulation of both CD40 ligand and CD69. Before stimulation, PBMCs underwent CD8+ T cell depletion. The TCR originated in an adult man with HIV who was CMV-seropositive. The chain joins TRBV15 to TRBJ1-5; perhaps TRBD1 as D (6 bases). The source material was CD4+ T cells sorted from PBMCs after roughly 18-hour stimulation, sampled from a patient who received antiretroviral therapy. CDR3 coding DNA: TGTGCCACCAGCAGAGATCCCGGACAGTGGCCCCAGCATTTT. Its translation: CATSRDPGQWPQHF. The whole variable domain, filled in from reference TRBV15 and TRBJ1-5, reads DAMVIQNPRYQVTQFGKPVTLSCSQTLNHNVMYWYQQKSSQAPKLLFHYYDKDFNNEADTPDNFQSRRPNTSFCFLDIRSPGLGDTAMYLCATSRDPGQWPQHFGDGTRLSIL.